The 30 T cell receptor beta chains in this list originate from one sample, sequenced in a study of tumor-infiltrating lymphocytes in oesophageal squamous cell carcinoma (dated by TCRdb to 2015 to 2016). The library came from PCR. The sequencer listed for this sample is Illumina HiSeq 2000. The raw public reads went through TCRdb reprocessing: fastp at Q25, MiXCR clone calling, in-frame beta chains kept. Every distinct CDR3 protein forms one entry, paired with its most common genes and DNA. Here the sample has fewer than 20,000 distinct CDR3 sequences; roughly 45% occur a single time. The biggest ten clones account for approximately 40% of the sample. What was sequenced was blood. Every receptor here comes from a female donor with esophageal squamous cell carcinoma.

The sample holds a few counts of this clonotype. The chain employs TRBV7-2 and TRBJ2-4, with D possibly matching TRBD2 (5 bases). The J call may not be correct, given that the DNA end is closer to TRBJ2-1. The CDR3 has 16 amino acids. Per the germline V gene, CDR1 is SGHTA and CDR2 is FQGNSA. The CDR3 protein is CASSLLGHGGYNEQFF. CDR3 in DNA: TGTGCCAGCAGCTTACTAGGGCACGGCGGGTACAATGAGCAGTTCTTC.

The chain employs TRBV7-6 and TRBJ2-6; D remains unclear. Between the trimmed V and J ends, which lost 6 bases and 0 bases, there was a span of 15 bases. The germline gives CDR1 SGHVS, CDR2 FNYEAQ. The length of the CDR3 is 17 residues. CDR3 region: CASRGPTSSSGANVLTF. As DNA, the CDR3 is TGTGCCAGCAGGGGCCCCACTTCCTCCTCTGGGGCCAACGTCCTGACTTTC.

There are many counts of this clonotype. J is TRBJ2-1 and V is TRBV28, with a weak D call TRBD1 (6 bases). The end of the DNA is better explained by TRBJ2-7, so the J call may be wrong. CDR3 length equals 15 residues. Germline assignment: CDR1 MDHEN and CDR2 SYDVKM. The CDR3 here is CASSRLGTLYNEQYF. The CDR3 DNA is TGTGCCAGCAGCCGTCTCGGGACACTTTACAATGAGCAGTACTTC.

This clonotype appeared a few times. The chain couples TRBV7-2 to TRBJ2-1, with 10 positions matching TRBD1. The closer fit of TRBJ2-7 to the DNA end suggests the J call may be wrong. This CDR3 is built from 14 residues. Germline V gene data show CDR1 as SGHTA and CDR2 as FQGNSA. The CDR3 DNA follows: TGTGCCAGCAGCTTGGACAGGGGGTACTACGAGCAGTACTTC. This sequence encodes CASSLDRGYYEQYF.

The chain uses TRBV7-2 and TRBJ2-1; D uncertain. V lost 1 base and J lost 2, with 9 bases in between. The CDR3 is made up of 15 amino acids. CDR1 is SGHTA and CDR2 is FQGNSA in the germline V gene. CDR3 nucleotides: TGTGCCAGCAGCTTAGATGCGAACCCCTACAATGAGCAGTTCTTC. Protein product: CASSLDANPYNEQFF.

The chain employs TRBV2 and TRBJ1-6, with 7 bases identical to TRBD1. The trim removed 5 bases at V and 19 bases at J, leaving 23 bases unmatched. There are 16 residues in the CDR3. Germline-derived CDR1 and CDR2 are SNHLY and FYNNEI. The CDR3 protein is CASSYGQALMRYEQHF. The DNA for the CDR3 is TGTGCCAGCAGTTATGGACAGGCCCTTATGCGCTACGAGCAGCACTTT.

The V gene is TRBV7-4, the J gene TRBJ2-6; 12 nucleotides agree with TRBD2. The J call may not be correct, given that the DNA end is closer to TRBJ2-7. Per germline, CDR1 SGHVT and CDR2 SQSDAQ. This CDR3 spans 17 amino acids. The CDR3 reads CASSFTGTSGLTDTQYF. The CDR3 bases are TGTGCCAGCAGCTTTACCGGGACTAGCGGGCTCACAGATACGCAGTACTTC.

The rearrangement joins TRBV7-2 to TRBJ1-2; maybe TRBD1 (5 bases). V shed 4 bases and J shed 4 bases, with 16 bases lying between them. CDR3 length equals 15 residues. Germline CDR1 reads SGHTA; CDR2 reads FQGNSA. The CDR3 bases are TGTGCCAGCAGCTCTGCGGGGGGGACTGGCTATGGCTACACCTTC. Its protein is CASSSAGGTGYGYTF.

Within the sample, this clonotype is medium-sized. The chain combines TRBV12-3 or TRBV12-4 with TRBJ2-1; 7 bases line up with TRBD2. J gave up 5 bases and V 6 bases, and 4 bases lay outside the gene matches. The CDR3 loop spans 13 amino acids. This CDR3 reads CASRPSGNNEQFF. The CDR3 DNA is TGTGCCAGCAGACCTAGCGGTAACAATGAGCAGTTCTTC.

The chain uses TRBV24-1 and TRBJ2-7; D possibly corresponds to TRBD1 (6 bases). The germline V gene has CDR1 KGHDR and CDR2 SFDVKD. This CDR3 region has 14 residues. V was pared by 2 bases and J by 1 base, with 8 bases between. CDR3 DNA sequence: TGTGCCACCAGTGATTCAGACAGGTCCTACGAGCAGTACTTC. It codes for CATSDSDRSYEQYF.

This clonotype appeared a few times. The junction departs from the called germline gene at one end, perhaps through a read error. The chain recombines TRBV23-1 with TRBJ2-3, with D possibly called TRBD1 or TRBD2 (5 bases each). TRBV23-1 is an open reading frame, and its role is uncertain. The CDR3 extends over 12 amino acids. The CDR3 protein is CASAKQEDEQFF. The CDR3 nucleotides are TGCGCCAGCGCGAAACAGGAGGATGAGCAGTTCTTT.

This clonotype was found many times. The CDR3, as DNA: TGTGCCAGTAGTAGCGGGAGCGTACCCTCCTACAATGAGCAGTACTTC. This gives the protein CASSSGSVPSYNEQYF. The chain has TRBV27 and TRBJ2-1, with 9 bases fitting TRBD2. The end of the DNA aligns better with TRBJ2-7, so the J call may be wrong. The V gene's germline CDR1 is MNHEY and CDR2 SMNVEV (reference sequence). CDR3 length: 16 amino acids.

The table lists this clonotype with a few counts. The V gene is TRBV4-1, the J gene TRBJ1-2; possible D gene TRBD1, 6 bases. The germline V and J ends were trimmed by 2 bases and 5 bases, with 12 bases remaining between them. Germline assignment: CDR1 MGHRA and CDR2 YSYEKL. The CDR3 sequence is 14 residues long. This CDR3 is CASSQRGAGYGYTF. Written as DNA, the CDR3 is TGCGCCAGCAGCCAAAGGGGGGCAGGGTATGGCTACACCTTC.

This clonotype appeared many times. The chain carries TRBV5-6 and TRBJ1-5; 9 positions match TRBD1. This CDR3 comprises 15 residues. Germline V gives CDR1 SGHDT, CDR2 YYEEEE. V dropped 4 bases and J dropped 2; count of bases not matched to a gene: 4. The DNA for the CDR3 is TGTGCCAGCAGCCAGACAGGGGGAGGCAATCAGCCCCAGCATTTT. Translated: CASSQTGGGNQPQHF.

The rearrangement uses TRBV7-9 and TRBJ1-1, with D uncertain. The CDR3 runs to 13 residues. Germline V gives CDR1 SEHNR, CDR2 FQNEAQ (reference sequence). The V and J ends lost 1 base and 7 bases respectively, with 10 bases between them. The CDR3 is CASSLVGLGEAFF. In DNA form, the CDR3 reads TGTGCCAGCAGCTTAGTTGGTTTAGGTGAAGCTTTCTTT.

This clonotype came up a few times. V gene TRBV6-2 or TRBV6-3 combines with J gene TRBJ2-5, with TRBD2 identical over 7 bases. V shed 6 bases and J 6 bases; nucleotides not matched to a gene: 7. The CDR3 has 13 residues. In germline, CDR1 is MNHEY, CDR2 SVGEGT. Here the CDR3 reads CASRGEGVKTQYF. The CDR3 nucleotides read TGTGCCAGCAGGGGGGAGGGAGTAAAGACCCAGTACTTC.

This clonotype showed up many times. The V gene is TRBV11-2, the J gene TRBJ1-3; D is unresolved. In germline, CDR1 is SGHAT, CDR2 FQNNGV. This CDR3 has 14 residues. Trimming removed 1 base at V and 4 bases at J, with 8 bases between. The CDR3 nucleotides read TGTGCCAGCAGCTTAGGGTCATACGGAAACACCATATATTTT. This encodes CASSLGSYGNTIYF.

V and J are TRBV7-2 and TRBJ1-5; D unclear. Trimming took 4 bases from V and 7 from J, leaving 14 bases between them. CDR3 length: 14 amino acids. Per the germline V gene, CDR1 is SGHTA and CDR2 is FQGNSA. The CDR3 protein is CASSSPQIRQPQHF. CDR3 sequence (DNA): TGTGCCAGCAGCTCACCCCAGATTCGACAGCCCCAGCATTTT.

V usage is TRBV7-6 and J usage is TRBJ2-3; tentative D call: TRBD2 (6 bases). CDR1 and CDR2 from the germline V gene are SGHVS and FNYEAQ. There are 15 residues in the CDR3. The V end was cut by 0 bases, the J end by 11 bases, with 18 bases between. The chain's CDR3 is CASSLAGREMNEQYF. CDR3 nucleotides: TGTGCCAGCAGCTTAGCGGGCCGGGAGATGAATGAGCAGTATTTT.

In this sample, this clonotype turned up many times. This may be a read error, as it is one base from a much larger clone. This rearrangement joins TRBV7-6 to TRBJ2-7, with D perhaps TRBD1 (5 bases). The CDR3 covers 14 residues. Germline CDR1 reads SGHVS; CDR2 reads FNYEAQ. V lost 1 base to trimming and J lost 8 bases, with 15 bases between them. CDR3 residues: CASSLEGKGFQQYF. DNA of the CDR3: TGTGCCAGCAGCTTAGAGGGGAAGGGGTTTCAGCAGTACTTC.

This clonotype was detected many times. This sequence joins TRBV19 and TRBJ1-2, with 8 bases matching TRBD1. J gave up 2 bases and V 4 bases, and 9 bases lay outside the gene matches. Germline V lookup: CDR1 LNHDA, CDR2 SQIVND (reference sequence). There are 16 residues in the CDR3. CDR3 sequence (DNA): TGTGCCAGTAGTAAGGTACAGGGGGGGTCGAACTATGGCTACACCTTC. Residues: CASSKVQGGSNYGYTF.

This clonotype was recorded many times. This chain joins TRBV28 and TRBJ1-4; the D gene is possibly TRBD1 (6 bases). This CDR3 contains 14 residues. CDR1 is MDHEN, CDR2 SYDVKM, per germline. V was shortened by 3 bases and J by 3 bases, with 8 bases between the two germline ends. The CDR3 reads CASSFGQSNEKLFF. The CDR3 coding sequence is TGTGCCAGCAGTTTCGGACAGTCTAATGAAAAACTGTTTTTT.

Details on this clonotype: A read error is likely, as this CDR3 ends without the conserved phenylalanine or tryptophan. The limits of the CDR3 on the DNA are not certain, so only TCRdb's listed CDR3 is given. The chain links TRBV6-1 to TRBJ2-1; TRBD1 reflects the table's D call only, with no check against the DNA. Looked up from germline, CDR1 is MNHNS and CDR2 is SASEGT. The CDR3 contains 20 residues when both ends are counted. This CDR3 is CASSERITRPGGLYGYTFGS.

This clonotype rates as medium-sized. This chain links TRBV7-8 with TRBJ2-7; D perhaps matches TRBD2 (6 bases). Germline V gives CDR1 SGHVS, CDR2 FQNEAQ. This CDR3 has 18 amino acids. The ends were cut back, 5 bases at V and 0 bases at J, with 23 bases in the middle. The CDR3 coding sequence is TGTGCCAGCAGCAAACTCCTTTCGACGGGAGCCGCCTCCTACGAGCAGTACTTC. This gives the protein CASSKLLSTGAASYEQYF.

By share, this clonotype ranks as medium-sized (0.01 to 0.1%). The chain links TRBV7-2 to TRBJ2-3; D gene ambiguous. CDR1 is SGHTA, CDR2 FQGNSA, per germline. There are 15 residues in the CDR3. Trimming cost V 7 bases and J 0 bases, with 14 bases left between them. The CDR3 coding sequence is TGTGCCAGCATCCCCTTGGGAAGGAGCACAGATACGCAGTATTTT. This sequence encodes CASIPLGRSTDTQYF.

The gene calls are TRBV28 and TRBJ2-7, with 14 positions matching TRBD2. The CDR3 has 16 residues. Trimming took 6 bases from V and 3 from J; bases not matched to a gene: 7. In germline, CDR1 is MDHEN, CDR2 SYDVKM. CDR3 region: CASSPGLAGDRYEQYF. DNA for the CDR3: TGTGCCAGCAGCCCGGGACTAGCGGGAGATCGCTACGAGCAGTACTTC.

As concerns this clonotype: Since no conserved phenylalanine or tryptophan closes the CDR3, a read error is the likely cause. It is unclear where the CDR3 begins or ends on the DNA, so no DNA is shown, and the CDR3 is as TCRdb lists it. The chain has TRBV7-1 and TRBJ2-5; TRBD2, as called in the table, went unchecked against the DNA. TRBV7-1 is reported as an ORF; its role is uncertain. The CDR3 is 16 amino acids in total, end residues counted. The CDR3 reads CASSYRQVNSPLHFGN.

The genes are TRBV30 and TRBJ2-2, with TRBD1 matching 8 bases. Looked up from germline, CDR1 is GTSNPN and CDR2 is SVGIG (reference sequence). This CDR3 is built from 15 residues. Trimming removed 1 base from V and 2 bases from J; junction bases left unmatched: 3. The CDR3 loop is CAWSGGQVNTGELFF. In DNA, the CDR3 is TGTGCCTGGAGTGGGGGACAGGTCAACACCGGGGAGCTGTTTTTT.

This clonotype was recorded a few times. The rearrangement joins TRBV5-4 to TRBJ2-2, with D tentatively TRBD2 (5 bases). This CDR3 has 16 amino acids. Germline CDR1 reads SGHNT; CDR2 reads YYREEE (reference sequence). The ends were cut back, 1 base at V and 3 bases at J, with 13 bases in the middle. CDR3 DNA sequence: TGTGCCAGCAGCTTGAAGCGGTCAGGTGACACCGGGGAGCTGTTTTTT. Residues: CASSLKRSGDTGELFF.

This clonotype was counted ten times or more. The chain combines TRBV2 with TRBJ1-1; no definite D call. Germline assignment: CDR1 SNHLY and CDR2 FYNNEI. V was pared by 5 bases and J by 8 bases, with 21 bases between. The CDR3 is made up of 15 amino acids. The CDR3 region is CASSQRVTPSIEAFF. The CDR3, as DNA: TGTGCCAGCAGTCAAAGGGTAACACCGAGCATAGAAGCTTTCTTT.